The text below deals with one T cell receptor beta chain. The data were taken from a study of blood T cell repertoires in COVID-19. On the study more broadly: The study drew acute and convalescent COVID-19 samples from the United States, Italy and Spain. T cells, B-cell-depleted T cells, or PBMCs provided the cDNA or gDNA that served as material.

CDR1 is SGHAT and CDR2 is FQNNGV in the germline V gene. The junction had 4 bases not matched to a gene; V was cut back by 5 bases and J by 15 bases. The CDR3 covers 13 residues. The assay was immunoSEQ multiplex PCR, and TCRdb's table has in-frame clones only and misses some. The top ten clones hold about 2.5% of a sample with some 180,000 clones, about 88% of them seen once. Patients of the Seattle cohort, enrolled during active infection, were followed longitudinally. Sequencing used peripheral blood. V gene TRBV11-2 combines with J gene TRBJ2-1; 16 positions match TRBD2. This sequence was found in a woman aged 80 or over with COVID-19, enrolled during active disease. This chain's CDR3 is CASSPGTSGGGFF. The DNA for the CDR3 is TGTGCCAGCAGCCCCGGGACTAGCGGGGGGGGGTTCTTC.